Listed below are T cell receptor beta chains from one sample, sequenced in a study of blood T cell repertoires in COVID-19. The data were produced by immunoSEQ multiplex PCR, yet TCRdb's version contains in-frame clones alone and is incomplete. The table shows under 300,000 clones, with 75% to 95% occurring only once. The sample taken for sequencing was PBMCs or T cells enriched from blood (not recorded which). These receptors were taken from a young woman who had recovered from COVID-19. The CDR3 runs from the conserved cysteine through the conserved F or W.

TRBV3-1/TRBV3-2	TRBJ2-7	CASSQVYRGHGDEQYF
TRBV6-1	TRBJ1-5	CASSDFWSSNQPQHF
TRBV29-1	TRBJ2-7	CSVEGPERRTGGQGGSYEQYF
TRBV27	TRBJ2-2	CASTSKGLAGVGELFF
TRBV27	TRBJ2-5	CASSQYPRSFLRDKYIRETQYF
TRBV6-5	TRBJ1-1	CASSRGQGRQAFF
TRBV15	TRBJ1-5	CATSRVGVGNQPQHF
TRBV4-2	TRBJ2-7	CASSPLGARGPSYEQYF
TRBV6-6	TRBJ2-7	CASSYSDRSYEQYF
TRBV15	TRBJ1-2	CATSSGSGTGTGYTF
TRBV5-4	TRBJ2-7	CASSLGGSQGTYEQYF
TRBV7-3	TRBJ2-6	CASSPGTGRSGANVLTF
TRBV19	TRBJ1-6	CASSTTASNSPLHF
TRBV11-2	TRBJ1-1	CASSLVGGGAFGTEAFF
TRBV5-6	TRBJ1-2	CASGGEAYGYTF
TRBV4-1	TRBJ2-6	CASSRDTTGTKYSGANVLTF
TRBV4-1	TRBJ1-2	CASSQVGVRDYGYTF
TRBV2	TRBJ2-6	CASIAGLSGANVLTF
TRBV5-6	TRBJ1-2	CASSLAGGYGYTF
TRBV7-7	TRBJ1-5	CANPTGVNPNQPQHF
TRBV6-5	TRBJ1-2	CASSYRGGYGYTF
TRBV2	TRBJ1-1	CASSSETDLEAFF
TRBV7-9	TRBJ2-2	CASSLASPGWSGELFF
TRBV30	TRBJ1-2	CAWRDWGTGIIYGYTF
TRBV4-3	TRBJ1-2	CASSQDPRRGSNYGYTF
TRBV7-8	TRBJ2-1	CASSPAAVLGSYNEQFF
TRBV28	TRBJ1-2	CASSFRQPHYGYTF
TRBV2	TRBJ1-3	CASSETGGTGNTIYF
TRBV18	TRBJ2-6	CASSASNAGANVLTF
TRBV7-2	TRBJ1-1	CASSLNGLLNTEAFF
TRBV3-1/TRBV3-2	TRBJ2-7	CASSPRPGEQYF
TRBV5-1	TRBJ2-3	CASSFTGATDTQYF
TRBV4-3	TRBJ2-1	CASSQDPPRMPRAYNEQFF
TRBV4-1	TRBJ1-3	CASSDYYSNSGNTIYF
TRBV29-1	TRBJ2-2	CSVAGTGNTGELFF
TRBV25-1	TRBJ1-2	CASSEGVYGYTF
TRBV6-4	TRBJ2-1	CASSVGAGGPSDEQFF
TRBV15	TRBJ1-1	CATSRNRENTEAFF
TRBV7-2	TRBJ2-5	CASSSRDLYQETQYF
TRBV7-2	TRBJ1-2	CASSPRTAGGGYTF
TRBV4-2	TRBJ1-2	CASRAGTGYVYTF
TRBV10-3	TRBJ2-3	CAISQWTGSTDTQYF
TRBV18	TRBJ2-5	CASSPLQGGETQYF
TRBV2	TRBJ1-5	CASIRYRGRQPQHF
TRBV12-3/TRBV12-4	TRBJ2-5	CASTPRGRETQYF
TRBV5-5	TRBJ1-1	CASSYGTGELFWEAFF
TRBV6-5	TRBJ1-4	CASRPRTGTEKLFF
TRBV7-3	TRBJ2-1	CASSPGLAGVNEQFF
TRBV27	TRBJ2-2	CASSPPQEVWDTGELFF
TRBV19	TRBJ1-4	CASSIMNGYNEKLFF
TRBV6-6	TRBJ2-2	CASSPEGPTGELFF
TRBV19	TRBJ2-1	CASQTGGEYNEQFF
TRBV2	TRBJ2-3	CASKAGDTQYF
TRBV3-1/TRBV3-2	TRBJ2-5	CASSQTSGGPTSETQYF
TRBV29-1	TRBJ2-1	CSGAYRVGNEQFF
TRBV27	TRBJ2-2	CASSLSSGSTAGELFF
TRBV25-1	TRBJ2-5	CASSEWKTSGIKGETQYF
TRBV6-2/TRBV6-3	TRBJ1-1	CASSYSETGDPEAFF
TRBV29-1	TRBJ2-3	CSVPPGALNTDTQYF